This T cell receptor (beta chain) comes out of a study of blood T cell repertoires in COVID-19. At the level of the study: T cells, B-cell-depleted T cells, or PBMCs supplied cDNA or gDNA.

The CDR3 extends over 15 amino acids. V was pared by 2 bases and J by 4 bases, with 14 bases between. The V gene's germline CDR1 is MNHEY and CDR2 SVGAGI. Method: immunoSEQ multiplex PCR; TCRdb's copy keeps in-frame clones and lacks some. The sample has 160,000 or so clones; roughly 90% are singletons. The material sequenced was peripheral blood. The chain links TRBV6-5 to TRBJ1-1; D possibly corresponds to TRBD1 (5 bases). This clonotype was obtained from a man aged 60 to 75 with active or convalescent COVID-19. This CDR3 is CASSYMAGRGTEAFF. In DNA form, the CDR3 reads TGTGCCAGCAGTTACATGGCAGGGCGGGGCACTGAAGCTTTCTTT.